The 10 T cell receptor beta chains given below trace back to one sample, sequenced in a study of T and B cells in COVID-19 patients. Multiplex PCR with BIOMED2 TRB-A/B primer pools amplified TRB rearrangements. TCRdb redid the calling of the multiplex PCR reads with MiXCR, one entry per CDR3 protein. Of some 4,100 distinct CDR3 sequences in the sample, about a quarter are singletons; the top ten hold about 39%. From blood, roughly 220-550 ng of genomic DNA served as TRB template. The specimen sequenced was blood. The source is a human donor with active COVID-19. The donor label of this sample is uncertain.

This clonotype showed up just a few times. The rearrangement links TRBV6-1 to TRBJ2-7; a possible D gene is TRBD1 (6 bases). The CDR3 consists of 15 residues. The V end was cut by 3 bases, the J end by 2 bases, with 14 bases between. Germline CDR1 is MNHNS and CDR2 is SASEGT. The CDR3 here is CASSDPAGVPYEQYF. Written as DNA, the CDR3 is TGTGCCAGCAGTGACCCGGCAGGGGTCCCCTACGAGCAGTACTTC.

The chain is built from TRBV18 and TRBJ1-2, with D hard to call. CDR3 length: 14 amino acids. Trimming took off 2 bases at V and 0 bases at J, with 7 bases between the two ends. Germline V lookup: CDR1 KGHSH, CDR2 LQKENI. Written as DNA, the CDR3 is TGTGCCAGCTCACCATCGACGGCTAACTATGGCTACACCTTC. Protein product: CASSPSTANYGYTF.

This clonotype has only a few counts. The genes are TRBV4-2 and TRBJ2-4; the match to TRBD2 covers 8 bases. This CDR3 comprises 18 residues. Trimming cost V 0 bases and J 8 bases; bases outside gene matches: 15. Looked up from germline, CDR1 is LGHNA and CDR2 is YNFKEQ. CDR3 sequence: CASSQDGPAGAPSDIQYF. The DNA of the CDR3 is TGTGCCAGCAGCCAAGATGGTCCAGCGGGGGCCCCTTCCGACATTCAGTACTTC.

The J gene is TRBJ2-3, the V gene TRBV29-1; 14 bases are a match to TRBD2. Germline V lookup: CDR1 SQVTM, CDR2 ANQGSEA. V shed 3 bases, J shed 0 bases, and the junction held 8 bases outside the gene matches. This CDR3 is 18 amino acids long. The CDR3 region has the DNA TGCAGCGTTGAGCAGCCCAGGACTAGCGGGGGGAGCACAGATACGCAGTATTTT. The encoded protein is CSVEQPRTSGGSTDTQYF.

This clonotype ranks as medium-sized. The rearrangement joins TRBV18 to TRBJ2-1, with 8 bases lining up with TRBD1. The CDR3 loop spans 13 amino acids. Germline lookup yields CDR1 KGHSH and CDR2 LQKENI. V shed 5 bases and J 4 bases; nucleotides not matched to a gene: 1. The CDR3 region has the DNA TGTGCCAGCTCAGGACAGGGATACAATGAGCAGTTCTTC. Translating gives CASSGQGYNEQFF.

This clonotype was seen only once. This chain uses TRBV2 with TRBJ2-3; D ambiguous. CDR1 SNHLY and CDR2 FYNNEI come from the germline V gene. Trimming removed 4 bases at V and 8 bases at J, with 16 bases between. This CDR3 is built from 14 residues. The CDR3 is CASSVMDAPGTQYF. DNA of the CDR3: TGTGCCAGCAGTGTAATGGACGCCCCGGGTACGCAGTATTTT.

This clonotype was counted between two and nine times. This sequence joins TRBV6-5 and TRBJ2-7, with 9 bases lining up with TRBD1. The CDR3 has 17 residues. Germline loops: CDR1 MNHEY, CDR2 SVGAGI. After removal of 6 bases from V and 2 bases from J, the junction contained 14 bases not matched to a gene. The CDR3 nucleotides read TGTGCCAGCAGAAACCGGATGGGGACAGGGAGGACCTACGAGCAGTACTTC. It yields the protein CASRNRMGTGRTYEQYF.

This clonotype qualifies as large (0.1 to 1%). CDR3 amino acids: CSVLPIGGEQYF. CDR3 DNA: TGCAGCGTTTTGCCGATAGGAGGCGAGCAGTACTTC. The chain links TRBV29-1 to TRBJ2-7, with D perhaps TRBD2 (5 bases). Germline V gene lookup returns CDR1 SQVTM and CDR2 ANQGSEA. The CDR3 covers 12 residues. Trimming pared 5 bases from V and 6 bases from J, leaving 14 bases between.

This clonotype is categorized as medium-sized. The V gene is TRBV12-3 or TRBV12-4, the J gene TRBJ2-3, with 8 positions matching TRBD2. This CDR3 region has 15 residues. Trimming at V came to 7 bases and at J to 3 bases, leaving 9 bases not matched to a gene. This CDR3 reads CASTLPGGETDTQYF. The CDR3 DNA is TGTGCCAGCACCCTTCCGGGGGGGGAGACAGATACGCAGTATTTT.

The V and J genes are TRBV19 and TRBJ2-3, with TRBD2 matching over 10 bases. CDR3 length: 16 residues. The J segment lost 0 bases and the V segment lost 1 base, leaving 1 base of the junction unmatched. Germline CDR1 reads LNHDA; CDR2 reads SQIVND (reference sequence). The CDR3 DNA sequence: TGTGCCAGTAGTATAGGGACTAGCGGTAGCACAGATACGCAGTATTTT. Translation gives CASSIGTSGSTDTQYF.